This TCR beta chain was retrieved from a study of blood T cell repertoires in COVID-19. Seattle participants joined during active infection and were tracked over time. Original processing notes: Reference gene primers were amplified, and this amplification served to estimate nucleated cell counts. The data were produced by immunoSEQ multiplex PCR, yet TCRdb's version contains in-frame clones alone and is incomplete. V and J calls and clone size are as listed in that table; D and trimming were resolved from the DNA. The data show around 300,000 clones, around 88% seen once. The CDR3 runs 15 residues. Germline-derived CDR1 and CDR2 are LNHDA and SQIVND (reference sequence). Trimming cost V 3 bases and J 3 bases; bases outside gene matches: 6.

The V call is TRBV19, the J call TRBJ1-1, with TRBD1 identical over 8 bases. This sequence originates from an older woman with COVID-19, enrolled during active disease. Sequenced material: peripheral blood. The CDR3 DNA is TGTGCCAGTAGTATTACCAGGGGGCAAGACACTGAAGCTTTCTTT. Protein sequence: CASSITRGQDTEAFF.